This TCR beta chain stems from a study of T cell changes during pregnancy in multiple sclerosis. Measured with immunoSEQ multiplex PCR; TCRdb has only the in-frame clones, and not every one. The sample includes 60,000 to 70,000 clones, 90% to 95% of them seen just once. The specimen comprised peripheral blood, sampled in the second trimester of pregnancy. This TCR came from a female donor with multiple sclerosis, enrolled in a pregnancy study.

CDR3 sequence (DNA): TGCGCCAGCAGCCGGGCACAGGGCGGCTCCTATAATTCACCCCTCCACTTT. Its translation: CASSRAQGGSYNSPLHF. The rearrangement joins TRBV5-1 to TRBJ1-6; D perhaps matches TRBD1 (6 bases). The germline V and J ends were trimmed by 4 bases and 0 bases, with 14 bases remaining between them. CDR3 length equals 17 residues. Germline V gene sequence: CDR1 SGHRS, CDR2 YFSETQ.